The present T cell receptor (beta chain) was sequenced within a study of blood T cells in healthy people across ages. Germline-derived CDR1 and CDR2 are LNHDA and SQIVND (reference sequence). CDR3 size: 14 residues. The V end lost 6 bases, the J end lost 4 bases, and 12 bases lay between the germline ends. This clonotype was seen only a few times. Its specificity is not known. The authors ran a second PCR of about 6 to 11 cycles using a sample-barcoded 5' primer and a J-beta primer mix. TCRdb recomputed calls from the 5' RACE reads with MiXCR, one row per CDR3 protein. The sample consists of around 820,000 distinct CDR3 sequences, around 25% of them appearing once. Findings and caveats of the study: Per million T cells, TCR beta diversity dropped roughly linearly as age increased.

These data are also associated with another study on T cells of mothers and their children. That source reports: Three mothers and their six children, all healthy Caucasians, donated.

The source is a boy younger than 18 in good health. This chain joins TRBV19 and TRBJ2-2; D may be TRBD1 (6 bases). The sequenced sample consisted of blood. In nucleotides, the CDR3 is TGTGCCAGTAGGGGGACATACGCCACCGGGGAGCTGTTTTTT. Protein sequence: CASRGTYATGELFF.